This T cell receptor (beta chain) was identified in a study of spatial heterogeneity in lung cancer. Study information: Averaged across combinations, each unique TCR and UMI pairing appeared more than ten times in raw reads, which were uncorrected.

CDR1 is SQVTM, CDR2 ANQGSEA, per germline. J gave up 7 bases and V 5 bases, and 5 bases lay outside the gene matches. The length of the CDR3 is 12 residues. Sample time point: sample taken at primary tumor resection. Whole RNA came from tumor, nontumor lung or frozen PBMC and was sequenced without being sorted. Donors were about 70 untreated early-stage non-small cell lung cancer patients. This clonotype was counted many times. Unique molecular identifiers, one per molecule, were present on every TCR cDNA molecule. TCRdb reprocessed the 5' RACE reads via MiXCR and lists one record per CDR3 protein. In the table there are some 6,900 distinct CDR3 sequences, about 3.9% of which are singletons.

Sequences were derived from normal lung tissue next to the tumor, sampled at surgery. V is TRBV29-1 and J is TRBJ2-3; 8 bases are shared with TRBD1. This TCR derives from a female donor with early-stage non-small cell lung cancer. The CDR3 DNA follows: TGCAGCGTTCCTACAGGGGGAAATACGCAGTATTTT. Protein product: CSVPTGGNTQYF.